Sequencing of this T cell receptor beta chain was carried out in a study of T-cell reconstitution after alpha-beta-depleted transplantation in children. Study-level results: Counts and diversity of T cells one year after transplant came mostly from newly produced T cells.

In the case of this clonotype: Its antigen is still unknown.

Unique molecular identifiers tagged the TCRbeta library. In TCRdb, the PCR reads were re-called with MiXCR into one record per CDR3 protein. The data hold about 440,000 distinct CDR3 sequences, with roughly two fifths observed a single time. With V trimmed by 10 bases and J by 6 bases, 25 bases remained unmatched. This CDR3 has 20 residues. Germline V lookup: CDR1 LGHDT, CDR2 YNNKEL (reference sequence). The sequencing here drew on PBMCs, taken before TCRalphabeta/CD19-depleted stem cell transplant. The sequence came from a girl aged 2 to 10 with aplastic anemia, due to receive a stem cell transplant. The chain carries TRBV3-1 and TRBJ2-3; 13 bases line up with TRBD2. The CDR3 here is CATSDTGLAGASGVGDTQYF. The CDR3 DNA sequence: TGTGCCACCTCCGACACCGGACTAGCGGGAGCGAGCGGGGTAGGGGATACGCAGTATTTT.